The present TCR beta chain was sequenced within a study of Tregs in tolerant kidney transplant recipients. Broader study findings: Validation in larger populations is needed because few patients were studied. No direct test of biological reproducibility was done here.

Trimming cost V 0 bases and J 3 bases, with 11 bases left between them. CDR1 is KGHSY, CDR2 FQNENV, per germline. The CDR3 totals 15 residues. Unstimulated regulatory T cells (CD4+CD25+CD127-), CD4+CD25- non-regulatory cells, CD4 and CD8 cells were FACS-sorted from thawed PBMCs. On this clone: Its specificity is unknown.

The repertoire was sequenced with immunoSEQ multiplex PCR; TCRdb's copy has only in-frame clones and lacks some. Of 200,000 to 300,000 clones listed, around 82% are singletons. Sequencing used CD4+ T cells from blood. The chain uses TRBV16 and TRBJ1-2, with D possibly being TRBD1 (5 bases). This receptor was obtained from a human donor in good health. The CDR3 DNA reads TGTGCCAGCAGCCAATCTGCGGGACTCGACTATGGCTACACCTTC. Amino acids: CASSQSAGLDYGYTF. Full variable domain (missing parts from reference TRBV16 and TRBJ1-2): GEEVAQTPKHLVRGEGQKAKLYCAPIKGHSYVFWYQQVLKNEFKFLISFQNENVFDETGMPKERFSAKCLPNSPCSLEIQATKLEDSAVYFCASSQSAGLDYGYTFGSGTRLTVV.